This TCR beta chain was captured in a study of shared clonotypes between healthy human individuals. The CDR3 is made up of 14 amino acids. V lost 8 bases and J lost 0, with 11 bases in between. The germline CDR1 and CDR2 sequences are MDHEN and SYDVKM. Study-level points and caveats: Even with large depth, rarefaction showed that sorted-subset sequencing was incomplete.

To note about this clone: Its antigen is undetermined.

Donors, healthy HIV-negative adults, lacked recent acute infections or vaccinations. Execution of the assay was at deep level. TCRdb keeps only in-frame clones here, not all; method: immunoSEQ multiplex PCR. The table includes a few million clones, just over 90% detected once. The sample taken for sequencing was naive CD4+ T cells sorted from blood. Subset indicated: CD45RA+ positively selected. V usage is TRBV28 and J usage is TRBJ1-3; perhaps TRBD1 as D (5 bases). This TCR derives from a man between 18 and 35 years old in good health. The DNA for the CDR3 is TGTGCCAGCCTCCGGGACCGCTCTGGAAACACCATATATTTT. Its translation is CASLRDRSGNTIYF.